This TCR beta chain was profiled in a study of shared clonotypes between healthy human individuals. Looking at the study overall: CD4 naive and CD4 memory each took three plates per donor, while CD8 naive took two and CD8 memory one. Study results and limitations: The naive CD4 repertoires of several donors were compared, and 5% to 6.5% of clonotypes were shared.

A word on this clone: The antigen is undetermined. Different DNA sequences within this sample yield the same CDR3.

The germline V gene encodes CDR1 SGHTA and CDR2 FQGNSA. This CDR3 has 13 residues. V lost 4 bases, J lost 1 base, and 7 bases lay in between. It was roughly 200 ng DNA, 33,000 or so T cell genomes, that sorted-subset replicate PCRs used. Measured with immunoSEQ multiplex PCR; TCRdb has only the in-frame clones, and not every one. The repertoire has about 710,000 clones, roughly 72% of them found once; the top ten carry 1.5% to 2%. This TCR was recovered from a woman aged 25 to 39 in good health. Sample: memory CD4+ T cells sorted from blood. Subset meaning: CD45RA-negative fraction. J is TRBJ2-5 and V is TRBV7-2; D not resolved. This CDR3 reads CASSSRVQETQYF. In nucleotides, the CDR3 is TGTGCCAGCAGCTCCCGAGTCCAAGAGACCCAGTACTTC.